The present T cell receptor beta chain was sequenced within a study of T-cell memory formation after mild COVID-19. About the study: The study found TCR clusters largely donor specific.

General study points: CD4+ clones that contracted lay mainly in CM and EM; CD8+ ones lay in EMRA.

In the case of this clonotype: Its antigen remains unknown.

Germline CDR1 reads MNHEY; CDR2 reads SVGAGI. The CDR3 runs to 13 residues. V was clipped by 0 bases and J by 6 bases, with 5 bases between them. From 5'RACE with constant-segment primers came TCR alpha and TCR beta cDNA libraries that carried sample barcodes and UMIs. TCRdb analysed the 5' RACE reads with MiXCR anew, one entry per CDR3 protein. This sample yields more than 300,000 distinct CDR3 sequences, of which roughly an eighth are seen a single time; about a fifth belongs to the top ten. Source material: PBMCs or a T cell subset sorted from them (not recorded which). This receptor was identified in a man aged 18-30 years who had mild COVID-19 (a few samples of this study predate the infection). Cell type and time point are not known. The V and J genes are TRBV6-5 and TRBJ2-2; the D is unclear. The CDR3 DNA sequence: TGTGCCAGCAGTTACTCGAAGGCCGGGGAGCTGTTTTTT. Its protein product is CASSYSKAGELFF.